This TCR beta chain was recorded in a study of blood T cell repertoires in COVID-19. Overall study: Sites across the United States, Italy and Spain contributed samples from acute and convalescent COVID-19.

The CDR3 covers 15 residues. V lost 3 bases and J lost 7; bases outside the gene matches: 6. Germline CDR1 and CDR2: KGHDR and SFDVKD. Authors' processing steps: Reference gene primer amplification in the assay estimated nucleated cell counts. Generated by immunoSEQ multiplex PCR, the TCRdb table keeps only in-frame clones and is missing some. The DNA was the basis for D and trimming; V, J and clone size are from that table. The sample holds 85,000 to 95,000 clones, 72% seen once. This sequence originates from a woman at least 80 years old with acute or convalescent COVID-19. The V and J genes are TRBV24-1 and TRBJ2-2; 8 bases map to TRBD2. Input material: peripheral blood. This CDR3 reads CATSDPSGGYGELFF. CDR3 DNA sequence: TGTGCCACCAGTGATCCGAGCGGGGGCTACGGGGAGCTGTTTTTT.